This T cell receptor (beta chain) was found in a study of T cell clones after liver transplantation. Study summary: Liver transplant recipients had immunosuppression withdrawal attempted within 2 years.

A word on this clone: Its antigen is not known.

CDR3 length equals 12 residues. V lost 7 bases, J lost 2 bases, and 8 bases lay in between. CDR1 and CDR2 (germline): MRHNA, SNTAGT. Sequencing was performed with immunoSEQ multiplex PCR; in TCRdb, only in-frame clones are kept and a portion is missing. The sample includes about 4,800 clones, roughly 30% of them seen just once. Proliferating CFSE-low MLR cells were sequenced to define alloreactive TCRbeta sequences. Pre-transplant recipient cells met graft donor PBMCs, splenocytes, lymph-node cells, or third-party PBMCs. The sequence was collected from a human patient who received a liver transplant. Some T cells may originate from the graft donor. The sequenced sample was CD4+ T cells from cultured PBMCs. This chain connects TRBV6-4 to TRBJ2-5; D ambiguous. The CDR3 region is CASTVPQETQYF. The CDR3 region has the DNA TGTGCCAGCACGGTGCCTCAAGAGACCCAGTACTTC.